The rows below give T cell receptor beta chains drawn from one sample of a study of ipilimumab plus nivolumab after autologous stem cell transplantation. This table comes from immunoSEQ multiplex PCR, and its TCRdb copy is limited to in-frame clones, with some not included. In the table there are about 16,000 clones, 80% to 90% of which are singletons. The sequencing used PBMCs, collected in a trial of ipilimumab plus nivolumab as post-transplant consolidation. Receptor source: a male donor with diffuse large B-cell lymphoma. Both conserved end residues are part of each CDR3. Clone size is given for some rows only: seen once, a few or many times, or a class if the clone is expanded.

>TRBV7-3|once
CASSDTGAQETQYF
>TRBV5-4|.
CASSLWGRGNGELFF
>TRBV7-3|.
CASSPGIPSYNEQFF
>TRBV5-1|.
CASSLTGSTDTQYF
>TRBV25-1|.
CASSEAGSNQPQHF
>TRBV6-5|.
CASTGTGELFF
>TRBV5-8|.
CASSLITGGGYTF
>TRBV6-1|.
CASSESGLNEKLFF
>TRBV11-1|.
CASSLAPGSGNTIYF
>TRBV6-1|.
CASSGGGYTGIDEQFF
>TRBV13|.
CASSRDRHPGYTF
>TRBV6-8|.
CASRGGAYAYNEQFF
>TRBV20-1|.
CSAREDGYTF
>TRBV9|.
CASSAQGSTGLEQYF
>TRBV7-2|.
CASSPTARETQYF
>TRBV5-1|.
CASSLEGQPNSPLHF
>TRBV19|.
CASSTPRESDGYTF
>TRBV5-6|.
CASPGFGVHTDTQYF
>TRBV21-1|.
CASSNRVWVVIYEQYF
>TRBV5-5|.
CASSLSGRSGTGELFF
>TRBV10-3|.
CAISPRGSPSTDTQYF
>TRBV18|once
CASSPRTSGGASTDTQYF
>TRBV19|.
CASRQGSAPNTGELFF
>TRBV7-2|.
CASSYSADTQYF
>TRBV5-3|.
CARSLGGHLSSYNEQFF
>TRBV19|.
CASSTGGWGTEAFF
>TRBV19|.
CASSPGGLAGSDTQYF
>TRBV5-1|.
CASSAGGPKNIQYF
>TRBV6-6|.
CASSYPGIGEQYF
>TRBV5-6|.
CASSPQETDTQYF
>TRBV6-5|.
CASSYSHGEQYF
>TRBV5-4|once
CASSWPSGNSPLHF
>TRBV18|.
CASSPRMNTEAFF
>TRBV30|medium-sized
CAWTVGSGPQHF
>TRBV5-4|.
CASSQDPGVSNQPQHF
>TRBV27|.
CASSLVGGLGYTF
>TRBV2|.
CASSLTTGGGQPQHF
>TRBV11-1|once
CASSFGDTQYF
>TRBV29-1|.
CSGSGLLYQETQYF
>TRBV21-1|.
CASSKSGGDSNEKLFF
>TRBV5-1|.
CASTRGSGDYNEQFF
>TRBV13|.
CASSPRRGETQYF
>TRBV2|once
CASRGDRAVYNQPQHF
>TRBV9|.
CASSAGGGHGYTF